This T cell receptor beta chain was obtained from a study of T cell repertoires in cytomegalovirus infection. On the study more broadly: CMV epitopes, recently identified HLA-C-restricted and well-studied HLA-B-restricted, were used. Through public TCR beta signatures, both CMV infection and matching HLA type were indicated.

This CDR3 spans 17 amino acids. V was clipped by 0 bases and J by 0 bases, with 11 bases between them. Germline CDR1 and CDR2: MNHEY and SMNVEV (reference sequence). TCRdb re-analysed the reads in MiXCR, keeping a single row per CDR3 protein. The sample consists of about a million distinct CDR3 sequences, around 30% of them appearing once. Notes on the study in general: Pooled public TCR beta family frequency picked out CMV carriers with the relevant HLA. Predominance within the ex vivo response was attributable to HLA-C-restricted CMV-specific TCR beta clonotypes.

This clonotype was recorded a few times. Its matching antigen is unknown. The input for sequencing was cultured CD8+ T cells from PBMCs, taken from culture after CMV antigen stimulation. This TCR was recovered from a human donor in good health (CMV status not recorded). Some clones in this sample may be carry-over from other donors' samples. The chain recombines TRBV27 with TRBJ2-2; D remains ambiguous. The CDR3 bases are TGTGCCAGCAGTTTATCCTGGACCACTACGAACACCGGGGAGCTGTTTTTT. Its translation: CASSLSWTTTNTGELFF.